Listed below are T cell receptor beta chains from one sample, sequenced in a study of identical twins. TCRdb reanalysed the 5' RACE reads using MiXCR and keeps one entry per CDR3 protein. Of 350,000 or so distinct CDR3 sequences in the sample, about 12% were seen once. The same data also went into a second study, on yellow fever vaccine responses in identical twins.

The sequenced sample consisted of CD8+ T cells sorted from blood. The origin of the receptors is a woman under 30 in good health. The CDR3 runs from the conserved cysteine through the conserved F or W. Each record gives: J gene, CDR3 length, clone size, D gene, V gene, CDR3 protein, CDR3 DNA. D genes are given only for firm matches. Size is stated for part of the rows, as once, few or many counts, or as a class when the clone is expanded.

J: TRBJ2-7
length: 15
size: NA
D: TRBD2
V: TRBV7-8
CDR3: CASSFRLAGDHEQYF
DNA: TGTGCCAGCAGCTTCCGACTAGCGGGAGACCACGAGCAGTACTTC

J: TRBJ2-5
length: 16
size: few
D: TRBD1
V: TRBV15
CDR3: CATSREGQGQEETQYF
DNA: TGTGCCACCAGCAGAGAAGGACAGGGTCAGGAAGAGACCCAGTACTTC

J: TRBJ2-1
length: 14
size: NA
D: NA
V: TRBV7-9
CDR3: CASSFLAAYNEQFF
DNA: TGTGCCAGCAGCTTCCTAGCCGCCTACAATGAGCAGTTCTTC

J: TRBJ2-3
length: 17
size: few
D: TRBD2
V: TRBV7-9
CDR3: CASSTRGSGMSTDTQYF
DNA: TGTGCCAGCAGCACCAGGGGTAGCGGGATGAGCACAGATACGCAGTATTTT

J: TRBJ2-1
length: 13
size: NA
D: NA
V: TRBV5-4
CDR3: CASSFAGTGEQFF
DNA: TGTGCCAGCAGCTTCGCGGGAACGGGTGAGCAGTTCTTC

J: TRBJ2-3
length: 15
size: NA
D: NA
V: TRBV4-1
CDR3: CASSLIGPFTDTQYF
DNA: TGCGCCAGCAGCCTGATAGGACCCTTCACAGATACGCAGTATTTT

J: TRBJ1-1
length: 12
size: NA
D: NA
V: TRBV27
CDR3: CASAARTTEAFF
DNA: TGTGCCAGTGCGGCCAGGACTACTGAAGCTTTCTTT

J: TRBJ1-1
length: 13
size: NA
D: TRBD1
V: TRBV11-2
CDR3: CASSLPGQHEAFF
DNA: TGTGCCAGCAGCTTGCCGGGACAGCATGAAGCTTTCTTT

J: TRBJ2-1
length: 15
size: NA
D: TRBD2
V: TRBV11-2
CDR3: CASSLWREDPNEQFF
DNA: TGTGCCAGCAGCTTATGGCGGGAGGACCCAAATGAGCAGTTCTTC

J: TRBJ2-7
length: 13
size: NA
D: NA
V: TRBV7-3
CDR3: CASNQTPFYEQYF
DNA: TGTGCCAGCAACCAGACCCCTTTTTACGAGCAGTACTTC

J: TRBJ2-3
length: 14
size: few
D: NA
V: TRBV20-1
CDR3: CSAGGQLGTDTQYF
DNA: TGCAGTGCCGGTGGGCAGCTCGGAACAGATACGCAGTATTTT

J: TRBJ2-1
length: 15
size: many
D: TRBD2
V: TRBV6-4
CDR3: CASSDSAGSYNEQFF
DNA: TGTGCCAGCAGTGACTCAGCGGGATCCTACAATGAGCAGTTCTTC

J: TRBJ2-4
length: 15
size: many
D: NA
V: TRBV5-1
CDR3: CASSKPQTGKNIQYF
DNA: TGCGCCAGCAGCAAACCACAAACGGGGAAAAACATTCAGTACTTC

J: TRBJ2-7
length: 13
size: few
D: NA
V: TRBV2
CDR3: CARGSEGPYEQYF
DNA: TGTGCCAGGGGGAGTGAAGGACCCTACGAGCAGTACTTC

J: TRBJ2-2
length: 15
size: NA
D: TRBD2
V: TRBV9
CDR3: CASSVSGENTGELFF
DNA: TGTGCCAGCAGCGTCAGCGGGGAGAACACCGGGGAGCTGTTTTTT

J: TRBJ2-7
length: 12
size: few
D: NA
V: TRBV20-1
CDR3: CSAGSGGYEQYF
DNA: TGCAGTGCAGGTAGCGGAGGGTACGAGCAGTACTTC

J: TRBJ1-2
length: 15
size: few
D: NA
V: TRBV6-5
CDR3: CASSYSGRRGDGYTF
DNA: TGTGCCAGCAGTTACTCGGGCAGGAGGGGGGATGGCTACACCTTC

J: TRBJ1-2
length: 15
size: NA
D: TRBD1
V: TRBV24-1
CDR3: CATSDSTGEWYGYTF
DNA: TGTGCCACCAGTGATTCTACAGGGGAGTGGTATGGCTACACCTTC

J: TRBJ1-1
length: 13
size: NA
D: NA
V: TRBV12-5
CDR3: CASGLLRQEEAFF
DNA: TGTGCTAGTGGTTTGCTTCGCCAGGAGGAAGCTTTCTTT

J: TRBJ1-1
length: 13
size: many
D: NA
V: TRBV20-1
CDR3: CSATTSMSTEAFF
DNA: TGCAGTGCTACAACATCCATGTCGACTGAAGCTTTCTTT

J: TRBJ2-6
length: 16
size: NA
D: NA
V: TRBV29-1
CDR3: CSVVAGEISGANVLTF
DNA: TGCAGCGTTGTAGCAGGAGAGATCTCTGGGGCCAACGTCCTGACTTTC

J: TRBJ2-1
length: 14
size: NA
D: TRBD2
V: TRBV6-4
CDR3: CASTVGLAGLGQFF
DNA: TGTGCCAGCACCGTCGGGCTAGCGGGATTGGGGCAGTTCTTC

J: TRBJ1-6
length: 14
size: few
D: NA
V: TRBV21-1
CDR3: CASSQGQGGSPLHF
DNA: TGTGCCAGCAGCCAGGGACAGGGCGGATCACCCCTCCACTTT

J: TRBJ2-3
length: 17
size: NA
D: NA
V: TRBV9
CDR3: CASSSRGSGISTDTQYF
DNA: TGTGCCAGCAGCTCCCGGGGGTCGGGGATTTCCACAGATACGCAGTATTTT

J: TRBJ1-6
length: 14
size: few
D: NA
V: TRBV4-2
CDR3: CASSQVFEGSPLHF
DNA: TGTGCCAGCAGCCAAGTATTCGAAGGTTCACCCCTCCACTTT

J: TRBJ2-7
length: 12
size: many
D: NA
V: TRBV10-2
CDR3: CASRDSSYEQYF
DNA: TGCGCCAGCAGGGACAGCTCCTACGAGCAGTACTTC

J: TRBJ2-5
length: 15
size: NA
D: NA
V: TRBV4-1
CDR3: CASSLQAGPQETQYF
DNA: TGCGCCAGCAGCCTTCAGGCAGGGCCCCAAGAGACCCAGTACTTC

J: TRBJ1-2
length: 13
size: many
D: NA
V: TRBV29-1
CDR3: CSVPAQRGYGYTF
DNA: TGCAGCGTTCCGGCACAACGGGGCTATGGCTACACCTTC